This is a list of T cell receptor beta chains from one sample in a study of T cell changes during pregnancy in multiple sclerosis. Data came from immunoSEQ multiplex PCR; TCRdb stores just in-frame clones and leaves some out. This sample has 70,000 or so clones, with about nine tenths found just once. The specimen was CD4+ T cells from peripheral blood mononuclear cells, collected after pregnancy. These receptors were collected from a female donor with multiple sclerosis, enrolled in a pregnancy study. Each CDR3 is given with its conserved first and last residue. The listing skips clone size in some rows; elsewhere it reads once, few, many or a size class.

v_call clone_size cdr3_aa
TRBV7-9 NA CASSLARTGRETQYF
TRBV19 NA CASRLSGAGNEKLFF
TRBV11-3 NA CASPESMDSLSYNEQFF
TRBV7-2 NA CASSSGQRGLNTEAFF
TRBV5-1 NA CASSLGGREEKLFF
TRBV19 NA CASSISGGPSYNEQFF
TRBV19 NA CASSARIGPGHYTEAFF
TRBV5-1 NA CASSLGSNTGELFF
TRBV2 NA CASSGHLSSYEQYF
TRBV18 once CASSRDRSVNTEAFF
TRBV7-9 NA CASSQTSGPTSRRNTIYF
TRBV19 NA CASSTLQGAQTQYF
TRBV29-1 NA CSVAWDRGTEAFF
TRBV11-2 NA CASSSFRDRGPDTIYF
TRBV29-1 few CSAGQPDTQYF
TRBV6-1 NA CASSERSGQPYEQYF
TRBV27 NA CASSLGGQDHYKQYF
TRBV5-1 NA CASSLERGGNTEAFF
TRBV19 NA CASSIDQVGSYNEQFF
TRBV19 NA CASSKGQGLQETQYF
TRBV7-2 NA CASSLILAVSSYNEQFF
TRBV14 NA CASSQDLRDTQYF
TRBV10-2 NA CASSGTSGEEKLFF
TRBV6-1 NA CASRAYEQYF
TRBV6-1 NA CASSRQVQAYEQYF
TRBV11-2 once CASSSSGGFGYGYTF
TRBV28 NA CASSPERDRGLWSNQPQHF
TRBV5-4 NA CASSLDGGTWSEQFF
TRBV2 NA CASSLQGLWAKNIQYF
TRBV10-2 NA CASSESRAQYF
TRBV15 many CATSRGTPGPPSYEQYF
TRBV29-1 NA CSVEDRGVSGYGYTF
TRBV11-3 NA CASSLDGGIGELFF
TRBV2 NA CASREGSQAFF
TRBV6-1 NA CASTPSTDTQYF
TRBV5-4 once CASSSLAGELFF
TRBV5-1 NA CASSSLVSGRLTQYF
TRBV11-1 NA CASSYPRQGPPNTEAFF
TRBV27 NA CASSPQLGSTRNYGYTF
TRBV6-5 once CASSERNLNYGYTF
TRBV5-1 NA CASSARTGGGTEAFF
TRBV5-4 once CASSQRDRGVYQETQYF
TRBV5-1 NA CASSLQGSTVYEQYF
TRBV28 NA CASSGRGGQYQETQYF
TRBV9 NA CASSVRRDPGPPPYGYTF
TRBV18 once CASSPLYRGATYNEQFF
TRBV12-5 NA CASRGGTMDTGELFF
TRBV28 once CASSPVALDTQYF
TRBV30 NA CAWSASQSSGNTIYF
TRBV7-2 NA CASSATGIGYNQPQHF
TRBV5-1 NA CASRGTLNTEAFF
TRBV9 NA CASSPRLDYEQYF
TRBV28 once CASSPSGPGVGNEQFF